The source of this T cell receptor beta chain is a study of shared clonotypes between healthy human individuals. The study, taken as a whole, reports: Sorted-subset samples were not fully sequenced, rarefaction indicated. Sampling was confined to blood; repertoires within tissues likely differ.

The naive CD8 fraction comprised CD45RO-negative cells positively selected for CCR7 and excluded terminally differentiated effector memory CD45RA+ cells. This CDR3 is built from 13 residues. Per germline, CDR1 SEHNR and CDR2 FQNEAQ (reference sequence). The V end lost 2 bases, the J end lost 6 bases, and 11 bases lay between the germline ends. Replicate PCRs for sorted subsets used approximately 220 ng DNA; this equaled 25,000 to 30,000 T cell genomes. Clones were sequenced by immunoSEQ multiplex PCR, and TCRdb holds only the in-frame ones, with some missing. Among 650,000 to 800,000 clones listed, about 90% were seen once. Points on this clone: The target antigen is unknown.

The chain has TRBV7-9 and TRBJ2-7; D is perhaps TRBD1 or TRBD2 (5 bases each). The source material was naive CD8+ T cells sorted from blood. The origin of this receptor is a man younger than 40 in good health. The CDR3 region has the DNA TGTGCCAGCAGCTTAACAGGCCGGGGCGAGCAGTACTTC. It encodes CASSLTGRGEQYF.